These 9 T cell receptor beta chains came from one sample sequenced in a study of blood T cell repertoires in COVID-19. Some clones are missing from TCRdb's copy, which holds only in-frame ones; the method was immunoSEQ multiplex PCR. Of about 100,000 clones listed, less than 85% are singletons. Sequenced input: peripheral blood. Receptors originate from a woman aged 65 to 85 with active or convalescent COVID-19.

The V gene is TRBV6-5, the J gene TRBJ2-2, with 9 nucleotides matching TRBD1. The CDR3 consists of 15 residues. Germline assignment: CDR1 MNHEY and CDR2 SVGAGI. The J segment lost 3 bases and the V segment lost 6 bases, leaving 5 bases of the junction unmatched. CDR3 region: CASSRDRVDTGELFF. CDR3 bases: TGTGCCAGCAGCCGGGACAGGGTGGACACCGGGGAGCTGTTTTTT.

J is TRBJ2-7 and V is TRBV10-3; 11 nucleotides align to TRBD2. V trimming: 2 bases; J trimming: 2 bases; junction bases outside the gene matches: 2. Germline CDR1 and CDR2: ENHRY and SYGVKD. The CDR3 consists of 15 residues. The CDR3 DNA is TGTGCCATCAGTGAGCTTAGCGGGAGGGCCTACGAGCAGTACTTC. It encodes CAISELSGRAYEQYF.

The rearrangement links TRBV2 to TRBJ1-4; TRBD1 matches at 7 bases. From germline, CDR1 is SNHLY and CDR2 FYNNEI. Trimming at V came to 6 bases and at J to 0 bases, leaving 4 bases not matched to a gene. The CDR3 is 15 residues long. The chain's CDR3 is CASSRDRATNEKLFF. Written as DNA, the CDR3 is TGTGCCAGCAGCCGGGACAGAGCAACTAATGAAAAACTGTTTTTT.

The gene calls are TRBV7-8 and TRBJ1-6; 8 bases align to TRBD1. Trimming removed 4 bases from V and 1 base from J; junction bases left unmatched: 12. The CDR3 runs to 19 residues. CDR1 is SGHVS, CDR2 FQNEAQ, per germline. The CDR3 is CASSSSQTGDGSYNSPLHF. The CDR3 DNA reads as TGTGCCAGCAGCTCATCCCAGACAGGGGATGGGTCCTATAATTCACCCCTCCACTTT.

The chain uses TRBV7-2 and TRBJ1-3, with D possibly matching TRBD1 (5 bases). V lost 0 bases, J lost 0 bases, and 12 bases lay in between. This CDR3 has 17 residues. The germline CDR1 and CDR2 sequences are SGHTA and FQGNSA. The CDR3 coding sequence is TGTGCCAGCAGCTTAGCGGTCGGGACTATCTCTGGAAACACCATATATTTT. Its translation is CASSLAVGTISGNTIYF.

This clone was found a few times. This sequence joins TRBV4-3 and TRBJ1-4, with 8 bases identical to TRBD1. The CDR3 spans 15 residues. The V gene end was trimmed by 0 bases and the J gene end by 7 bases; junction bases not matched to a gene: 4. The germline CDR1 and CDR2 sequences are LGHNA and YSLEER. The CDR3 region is CASSQEGQGVEKLFF. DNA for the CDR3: TGCGCCAGCAGCCAAGAAGGACAGGGAGTTGAAAAACTGTTTTTT.

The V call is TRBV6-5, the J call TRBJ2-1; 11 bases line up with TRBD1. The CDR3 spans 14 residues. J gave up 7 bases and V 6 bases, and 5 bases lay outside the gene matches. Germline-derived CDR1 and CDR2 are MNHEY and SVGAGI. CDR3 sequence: CASRGQGARNEQFF. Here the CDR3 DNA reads TGTGCCAGCAGAGGACAGGGGGCAAGGAATGAGCAGTTCTTC.

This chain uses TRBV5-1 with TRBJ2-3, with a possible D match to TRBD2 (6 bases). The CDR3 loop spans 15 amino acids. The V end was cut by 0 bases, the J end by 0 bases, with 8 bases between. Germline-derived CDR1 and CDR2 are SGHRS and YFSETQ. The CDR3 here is CASSLDGGSTDTQYF. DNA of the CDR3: TGCGCCAGCAGCTTGGATGGAGGGAGCACAGATACGCAGTATTTT.

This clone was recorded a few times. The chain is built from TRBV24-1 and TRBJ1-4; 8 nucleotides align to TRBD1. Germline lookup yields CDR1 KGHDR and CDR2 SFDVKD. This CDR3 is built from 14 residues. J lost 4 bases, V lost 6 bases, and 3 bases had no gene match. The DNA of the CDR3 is TGTGCCACCAGTCCAGGGGGCTTTAATGAAAAACTGTTTTTT. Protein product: CATSPGGFNEKLFF.